A single sample is the source of the 13 T cell receptor beta chains below, sequenced in a study of CD8 T cells in ankylosing spondylitis. MiXCR, run by TCRdb on the 5' RACE reads, gives a single entry per CDR3 protein. Among 250,000 to 350,000 distinct CDR3 sequences listed, over 15% were seen once. Sequencing used blood, either unsorted or a sorted T cell fraction (not recorded which). Every receptor here comes from a male donor with ankylosing spondylitis or in good health (not recorded which).

In this sample, this clonotype turned up a few times. This sequence joins TRBV20-1 and TRBJ1-1; 12 bases are shared with TRBD1. Germline V gene sequence: CDR1 DFQATT, CDR2 SNEGSKA (reference sequence). V lost 4 bases, J lost 2 bases, and 11 bases stayed unmatched. The CDR3 has 17 residues. CDR3: CSATRTGTGGLNTEAFF. The DNA for the CDR3 is TGCAGTGCTACCAGAACCGGGACAGGGGGCCTCAACACTGAAGCTTTCTTT.

This clonotype came up a few times. The gene calls are TRBV11-2 and TRBJ2-3, with D perhaps given as TRBD1 or TRBD2 (6 bases each). This CDR3 region has 15 residues. V lost 6 bases, J lost 0 bases, and 13 bases lay in between. Per the germline V gene, CDR1 is SGHAT and CDR2 is FQNNGV. The CDR3 here is CASSLQGTSTDTQYF. The CDR3 DNA follows: TGTGCCAGCAGTCTCCAGGGGACTAGCACAGATACGCAGTATTTT.

This clonotype was counted only a few times. The chain has TRBV5-1 and TRBJ1-1; 9 bases align to TRBD1. The CDR3 has 16 amino acids. The germline gives CDR1 SGHRS, CDR2 YFSETQ. V was clipped by 0 bases and J by 4 bases; unmatched bases: 7. In DNA form, the CDR3 reads TGCGCCAGCAGCTTGGGGGAATGGACAGGGGCCACTGAAGCTTTCTTT. Translated, it gives CASSLGEWTGATEAFF. Full variable domain (missing parts from reference TRBV5-1 and TRBJ1-1): KAGVTQTPRYLIKTRGQQVTLSCSPISGHRSVSWYQQTPGQGLQFLFEYFSETQRNKGNFPGRFSGRQFSNSRSEMNVSTLELGDSALYLCASSLGEWTGATEAFFGQGTRLTVV.

This clonotype was observed a handful of times. The chain recombines TRBV20-1 with TRBJ2-2; TRBD2 aligns across 12 bases. The CDR3 contains 16 residues. V was clipped by 0 bases and J by 6 bases; unmatched bases: 5. Germline V gene data show CDR1 as DFQATT and CDR2 as SNEGSKA (reference sequence). The CDR3 reads CSARDRLAGVAGELFF. CDR3 DNA: TGCAGTGCTAGAGATCGACTAGCGGGGGTTGCCGGGGAGCTGTTTTTT.

At least ten counts were recorded for this clonotype. CDR3 amino acids: CASRNAGQPSDEQYV. CDR3 DNA: TGCGCCAGCAGAAATGCAGGACAGCCATCCGACGAGCAGTACGTC. The chain has TRBV5-1 and TRBJ2-7; weak D call: TRBD1 (6 bases). The V end was cut by 5 bases, the J end by 5 bases, with 20 bases between. The germline CDR1 and CDR2 sequences are SGHRS and YFSETQ. There are 15 residues in the CDR3.

V usage is TRBV5-1 and J usage is TRBJ2-5; weak D call: TRBD2 (5 bases). Trimming stripped 4 bases from V and 5 bases from J, with 12 bases between. CDR3 length equals 13 residues. Looked up from germline, CDR1 is SGHRS and CDR2 is YFSETQ. CDR3 nucleotide sequence: TGCGCCAGCAGCCCCGGACTGGTGGAGACCCAGTACTTC. It translates to CASSPGLVETQYF.

The chain links TRBV4-2 to TRBJ2-5; 7 nucleotides match TRBD2. This CDR3 comprises 15 residues. Germline CDR1 reads LGHNA; CDR2 reads YNFKEQ. V shed 5 bases and J 5 bases; nucleotides not matched to a gene: 11. The CDR3 loop is CASSKATGGTETQYF. In nucleotides, the CDR3 is TGTGCCAGCAGCAAAGCAACGGGAGGTACGGAGACCCAGTACTTC.

This clonotype was seen at least ten times. The chain recombines TRBV6-1 with TRBJ2-3; 12 positions agree with TRBD2. Germline V gene data show CDR1 as MNHNS and CDR2 as SASEGT. This CDR3 contains 16 residues. V lost 3 bases, J lost 2 bases, and 3 bases stayed unmatched. The CDR3 protein is CASSDGTSGFTDTQYF. CDR3 in DNA: TGTGCCAGCAGTGACGGGACTAGCGGGTTCACAGATACGCAGTATTTT.

The gene calls are TRBV12-3 or TRBV12-4 and TRBJ1-3; possible D gene TRBD1, 5 bases. Deletions cut 5 bases from V and 4 bases from J, with 15 bases between. The CDR3 length is 15 residues. In nucleotides, the CDR3 is TGTGCCAGCAGTAGTCAGGGTTTGGGGGGAAACACCATATATTTT. This translates into CASSSQGLGGNTIYF.

The chain is built from TRBV20-1 and TRBJ2-2; TRBD2 matches 8 bases. The CDR3 is 16 residues long. Germline CDR1 reads DFQATT; CDR2 reads SNEGSKA (reference sequence). Losses at the gene ends were 5 bases for V and 1 base for J; bases not matched to a gene: 9. The DNA for the CDR3 is TGCAGTGCTCGAATTACTAGCGGACAGAACACCGGGGAGCTGTTTTTT. It encodes CSARITSGQNTGELFF.

This clonotype was seen a few times. The chain links TRBV5-1 to TRBJ1-2, with D tentatively TRBD1 (5 bases). Per germline, CDR1 SGHRS and CDR2 YFSETQ. This CDR3 has 13 amino acids. V gave up 0 bases and J gave up 8 bases, with 11 bases separating them. CDR3 sequence (DNA): TGCGCCAGCAGCTTGGGAGGGGCGAAGGGCTACACCTTC. Translated, it gives CASSLGGAKGYTF.

Note on this clonotype: The junction and the germline gene differ at one end; a read error may be behind it. The genes are TRBV12-3 or TRBV12-4 and TRBJ1-2, with D perhaps TRBD1 (6 bases). The CDR3 has 12 amino acids. CDR3 DNA: TGTGCCAGCAGTCAAAACAGGGATGGCCACACCTTC. Its translation: CASSQNRDGHTF.

This clonotype was picked up a small number of times. The V call is TRBV6-5, the J call TRBJ2-3; 11 nucleotides line up with TRBD2. V lost 8 bases and J lost 4; bases outside the gene matches: 8. The CDR3 is 15 residues long. Germline V gene sequence: CDR1 MNHEY, CDR2 SVGAGI. DNA of the CDR3: TGTGCCAGCCTTACTAGCGGGAGATCCGCAGATACGCAGTATTTT. Its translation is CASLTSGRSADTQYF.